This T cell receptor beta chain was captured by sequencing in a study of cytomegalovirus exposure and HLA in healthy donors. Study results and caveats: Only CMV serostatus was available as immune exposure information. Researchers reportedly found TCR beta sequences accurately predicted most subjects' HLA-A and HLA-B alleles. The authors enumerated over 150 TCR beta chains as linked to cytomegalovirus. When a later analysis was performed, an Asian-associated ancestry cluster reportedly had fewer N-insertions than the approximately 700-donor mean.

With regard to this clone: The antigen remains unidentified. An end of the junction does not agree with germline; a read error may underlie this.

Primers included in the PCR were 60 Vbeta and 13 Jbeta primers. Some clones are missing from TCRdb's copy, which holds only in-frame ones; the method was immunoSEQ multiplex PCR. The table includes under 150,000 clones, about two thirds detected once. CDR1 SGHTA and CDR2 FQGNSA come from the germline V gene. This CDR3 contains 12 residues. V and J are TRBV7-2 and TRBJ2-7; tentatively, D is TRBD1 (5 bases). The origin of this receptor is a man in his 60s in good health and CMV-seronegative. The sequenced sample consisted of PBMCs. The CDR3 loop is CASSNPDKDKSF. CDR3 sequence (DNA): TGTGCCAGCAGCAATCCAGACAAGGACAAATCCTTC.